The rows below give T cell receptor beta chains drawn from one sample of a study of neurological immune-mediated disorders. From the 5' RACE reads, TCRdb called clonotypes with MiXCR, one entry per CDR3 protein. Of approximately 31,000 distinct CDR3 sequences in the sample, around an eighth were seen once. Sequences were obtained from PBMCs. The receptor source for this set is a woman between 40 and 55 years old in good health. Each CDR3 is given with its conserved first and last residue. D genes are given only for firm matches. The size of a clone is reported for some rows only, either as once, few or many, or as a class for expanded clones.

j_gene	v_gene	abundance	d_gene	CDR3aa	CDR3nt
TRBJ2-7	TRBV29-1	many	TRBD1	CSVGRGLTYEQYF	TGCAGCGTGGGCAGGGGGCTCACCTACGAGCAGTACTTC
TRBJ2-5	TRBV7-9	many	-	CASSPISETQYF	TGTGCCAGCAGCCCAATATCAGAGACCCAGTACTTC
TRBJ1-1	TRBV5-1	many	-	CASSPDSNIEAFF	TGCGCCAGCAGCCCGGACAGTAACATAGAAGCTTTCTTT
TRBJ1-1	TRBV12-3/TRBV12-4	many	-	CASVWTLNTEAFF	TGTGCCAGCGTTTGGACCTTGAACACTGAAGCTTTCTTT
TRBJ2-7	TRBV20-1	many	TRBD2	CSATRLAGGEQYF	TGCAGTGCTACACGACTAGCGGGAGGCGAGCAGTACTTC
TRBJ1-1	TRBV9	many	-	CASSVGPTLNTEAFF	TGTGCCAGCAGCGTAGGGCCTACCTTGAACACTGAAGCTTTCTTT
TRBJ1-2	TRBV14	many	TRBD1	CASSRDRDGRSGYTF	TGTGCCAGCAGCCGGGACAGGGATGGTCGGTCTGGCTACACCTTC
TRBJ1-5	TRBV20-1	many	TRBD1	CSAETGGVRTQHF	TGCAGTGCTGAAACAGGGGGCGTAAGGACCCAGCATTTT
TRBJ1-1	TRBV6-6	many	-	CASSLGDTEAFF	TGTGCCAGCAGTCTCGGGGACACTGAAGCTTTCTTT
TRBJ2-7	TRBV10-1	many	-	CASNRWQGGEQYF	TGCGCCAGCAACAGATGGCAGGGCGGCGAGCAGTACTTC
TRBJ2-1	TRBV5-5	many	-	CASSNLDRYNEQFF	TGTGCCAGCAGCAATTTAGACAGGTACAATGAGCAGTTCTTC
TRBJ2-1	TRBV7-2	many	TRBD2	CASSLGLAEYNEQFF	TGTGCCAGCAGCCTCGGACTAGCGGAATACAATGAGCAGTTCTTC
TRBJ1-2	TRBV14	many	-	CASSRFRGAADGYTF	TGTGCCAGCAGCCGCTTTCGAGGGGCCGCCGATGGCTACACCTTC
TRBJ1-1	TRBV19	-	-	CASSPRTDWNTEAFF	TGTGCCAGTAGTCCCCGAACAGACTGGAACACTGAAGCTTTCTTT
TRBJ2-7	TRBV5-1	many	-	CASSLEAAPYEQYF	TGCGCCAGCAGCTTGGAGGCGGCCCCCTACGAGCAGTACTTC
TRBJ2-3	TRBV5-8	few	-	CASSLSTDTQYF	TGTGCCAGCAGCTTGTCCACAGATACGCAGTATTTT
TRBJ1-2	TRBV6-5	many	-	CASRIFHRGAKGYTF	TGTGCCAGCAGGATATTTCATCGGGGAGCGAAAGGCTACACCTTC
TRBJ2-1	TRBV20-1	many	TRBD2	CSARDVGLAAEQFF	TGCAGTGCTAGAGATGTCGGACTAGCGGCTGAGCAGTTCTTC
TRBJ2-1	TRBV20-1	many	TRBD2	CSAPTLAGDLAYNEQFF	TGCAGTGCCCCTACGCTAGCGGGGGATTTGGCCTACAATGAGCAGTTCTTC
TRBJ2-1	TRBV12-3/TRBV12-4	many	-	CASSLGATYNEQFF	TGTGCCAGCAGTTTAGGGGCTACCTACAATGAGCAGTTCTTC
TRBJ2-1	TRBV14	-	-	CASTRSPGLGSEQFF	TGTGCCAGCACCCGAAGCCCGGGCTTAGGTTCGGAGCAGTTCTTC
TRBJ2-7	TRBV2	many	-	CASSGTDSYEQYF	TGTGCCAGCAGTGGGACGGACTCCTACGAGCAGTACTTC
TRBJ2-7	TRBV20-1	many	-	CSASSDYLSYEQYF	TGCAGTGCCAGCAGTGACTACCTCTCCTACGAGCAGTACTTC
TRBJ1-1	TRBV12-3/TRBV12-4	many	TRBD1	CASSLDRGFTEAFF	TGTGCCAGCAGCCTGGACAGGGGGTTCACTGAAGCTTTCTTT
TRBJ1-1	TRBV4-1	many	TRBD1	CASSPLDRGIAEAFF	TGCGCCAGCAGTCCGCTGGACAGGGGTATCGCTGAAGCTTTCTTT
TRBJ1-3	TRBV7-2	many	-	CASSLVGPGNTIYF	TGTGCCAGCAGCTTAGTGGGCCCTGGAAACACCATATATTTT
TRBJ2-1	TRBV10-3	few	TRBD2	CAITSGNYNEQFF	TGTGCCATTACTAGCGGGAACTACAATGAGCAGTTCTTC
TRBJ1-2	TRBV20-1	-	-	CSARDLGNLGYTF	TGCAGTGCTAGAGATCTCGGGAATTTGGGCTACACCTTC
TRBJ1-1	TRBV7-3	-	-	CASSRWDGGETEAFF	TGTGCCAGCAGCAGATGGGACGGCGGAGAGACTGAAGCTTTCTTT
TRBJ1-5	TRBV6-1	many	-	CATIRTYGVGQPQHF	TGTGCCACCATACGCACCTACGGGGTTGGACAGCCCCAGCATTTT
TRBJ2-1	TRBV20-1	-	-	CSARDLREVHNEQFF	TGCAGTGCTAGAGATTTGAGGGAGGTACACAATGAGCAGTTCTTC
TRBJ2-1	TRBV5-8	medium-sized	-	CASSPFVHEQFF	TGTGCCAGCAGCCCCTTTGTCCATGAGCAGTTCTTC
TRBJ2-3	TRBV6-5	once	-	CASRLGGAMADTQYF	TGTGCCAGCAGACTGGGAGGAGCGATGGCAGATACGCAGTATTTT
TRBJ1-1	TRBV5-1	many	-	CASSWGVTMNTEAFF	TGCGCCAGCAGCTGGGGGGTAACCATGAACACTGAAGCTTTCTTT
TRBJ2-5	TRBV12-3/TRBV12-4	many	TRBD1	CASSSSGDRDQETQYF	TGTGCCAGCAGCTCGTCCGGAGACAGGGACCAAGAGACCCAGTACTTC
TRBJ2-1	TRBV5-1	many	-	CASSEGSTRLYNEQFF	TGCGCCAGCAGCGAAGGCTCGACACGACTTTACAATGAGCAGTTCTTC
TRBJ1-6	TRBV7-2	many	TRBD1	CASSFTDRGRSPLHF	TGTGCCAGCAGCTTTACCGACAGGGGTCGATCACCCCTCCACTTT
TRBJ1-1	TRBV5-1	many	-	CASSLEVGGSEAFF	TGCGCCAGCAGCTTGGAGGTTGGGGGGAGTGAAGCTTTCTTT
TRBJ2-7	TRBV9	many	-	CASSVEAGGTYEQYF	TGTGCCAGCAGCGTAGAAGCGGGTGGTACCTACGAGCAGTACTTC
TRBJ1-1	TRBV5-1	medium-sized	-	CASSLVADPTEAFF	TGCGCCAGCAGCTTGGTCGCAGACCCCACTGAAGCTTTCTTT
TRBJ2-3	TRBV5-1	many	-	CASSSGVAVAYTDTQYF	TGCGCCAGCAGCTCAGGCGTAGCGGTGGCTTACACAGATACGCAGTATTTT
TRBJ2-7	TRBV3-1	many	TRBD1	CASSQENRGPYEQYF	TGTGCCAGCAGCCAAGAGAACAGGGGGCCCTACGAGCAGTACTTC
TRBJ2-7	TRBV6-2/TRBV6-3	-	-	CASSKTGTPSSYEQYF	TGTGCCAGCAGTAAGACCGGGACTCCTAGCTCCTACGAGCAGTACTTC
TRBJ1-5	TRBV12-3/TRBV12-4	many	TRBD1	CASRSGQGVSNQPQHF	TGTGCCAGCAGATCGGGACAGGGAGTAAGCAATCAGCCCCAGCATTTT
TRBJ1-6	TRBV4-1	many	-	CASSPWAQESSPLHF	TGCGCCAGCAGCCCCTGGGCACAGGAAAGTTCACCCCTCCACTTT
TRBJ2-3	TRBV5-1	few	TRBD2	CASSSALAGDSTDTQYF	TGCGCCAGCAGCTCAGCCCTAGCGGGGGATAGCACAGATACGCAGTATTTT
TRBJ1-6	TRBV9	many	-	CASSGKGGNSPLHF	TGTGCCAGCAGCGGAAAGGGAGGGAATTCACCCCTCCACTTT
TRBJ2-3	TRBV4-3	many	TRBD2	CASSPGLASTDTQYF	TGCGCCAGCAGCCCAGGACTAGCGAGCACAGATACGCAGTATTTT
TRBJ2-5	TRBV7-2	many	-	CASSSPVKETQYF	TGTGCCAGCAGCTCTCCGGTAAAAGAGACCCAGTACTTC
TRBJ2-1	TRBV10-3	many	TRBD2	CAIRALSSGSHNEQFF	TGTGCCATCAGGGCCCTCAGTAGCGGGAGCCACAATGAGCAGTTCTTC
TRBJ1-1	TRBV11-1	many	-	CASSTQLGDTEAFF	TGTGCCAGCAGCACTCAGCTCGGGGACACTGAAGCTTTCTTT
TRBJ2-7	TRBV7-8	few	-	CASSPGNILQQQYF	TGTGCCAGCAGCCCTGGGAACATCCTACAACAGCAGTACTTC